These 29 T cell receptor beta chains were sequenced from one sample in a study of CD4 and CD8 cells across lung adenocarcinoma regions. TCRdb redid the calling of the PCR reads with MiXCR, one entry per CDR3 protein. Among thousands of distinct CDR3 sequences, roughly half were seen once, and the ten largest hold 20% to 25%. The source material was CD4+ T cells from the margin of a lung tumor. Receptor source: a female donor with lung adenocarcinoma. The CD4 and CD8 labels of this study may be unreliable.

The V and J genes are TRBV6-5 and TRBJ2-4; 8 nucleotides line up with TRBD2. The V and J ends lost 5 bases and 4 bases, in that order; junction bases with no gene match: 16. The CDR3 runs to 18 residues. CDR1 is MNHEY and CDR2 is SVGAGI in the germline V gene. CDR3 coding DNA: TGTGCCAGCAGTACCCGAAGGGCTAGCGGGTACCTAAAAAACATTCAGTACTTC. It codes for CASSTRRASGYLKNIQYF.

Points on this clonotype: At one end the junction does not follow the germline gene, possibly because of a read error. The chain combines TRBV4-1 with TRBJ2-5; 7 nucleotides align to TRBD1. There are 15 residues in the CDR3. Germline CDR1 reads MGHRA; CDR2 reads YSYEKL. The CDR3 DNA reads TGCGCCAGGGGTGAAGGGGGCGGTAGCCAAGATACCCAGTACTTC. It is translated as CARGEGGGSQDTQYF.

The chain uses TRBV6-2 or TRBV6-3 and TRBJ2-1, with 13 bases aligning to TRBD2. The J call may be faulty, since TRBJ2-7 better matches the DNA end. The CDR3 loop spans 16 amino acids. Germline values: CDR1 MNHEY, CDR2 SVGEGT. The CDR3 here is CASSSKRTSGGLEQYF. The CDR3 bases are TGTGCCAGCAGTTCCAAACGGACTAGCGGGGGTCTCGAGCAGTACTTC.

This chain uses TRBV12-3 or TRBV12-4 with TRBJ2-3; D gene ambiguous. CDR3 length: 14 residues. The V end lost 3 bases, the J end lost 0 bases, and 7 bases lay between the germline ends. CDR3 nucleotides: TGTGCCAGCAGTTTTCCCGCTAGCACAGATACGCAGTATTTT. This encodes CASSFPASTDTQYF.

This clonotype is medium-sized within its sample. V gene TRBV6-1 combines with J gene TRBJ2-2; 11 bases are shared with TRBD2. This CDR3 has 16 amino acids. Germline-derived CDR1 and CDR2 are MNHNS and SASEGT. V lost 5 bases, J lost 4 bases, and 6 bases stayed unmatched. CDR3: CASSTLAGGTTGELFF. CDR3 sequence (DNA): TGTGCCAGCAGTACCCTAGCGGGAGGTACCACCGGGGAGCTGTTTTTT.

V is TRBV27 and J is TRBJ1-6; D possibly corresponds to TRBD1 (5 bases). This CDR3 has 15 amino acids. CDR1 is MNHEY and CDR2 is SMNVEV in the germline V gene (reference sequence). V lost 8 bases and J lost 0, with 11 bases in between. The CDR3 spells CASRDPSSYNSPLHF. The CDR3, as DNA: TGTGCCAGCCGGGACCCCAGCTCCTATAATTCACCCCTCCACTTT.

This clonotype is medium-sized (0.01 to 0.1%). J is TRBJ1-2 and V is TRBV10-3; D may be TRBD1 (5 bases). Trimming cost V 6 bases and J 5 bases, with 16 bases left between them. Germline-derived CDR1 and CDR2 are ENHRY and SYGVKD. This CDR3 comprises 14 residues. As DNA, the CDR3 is TGTGCCATCAGCTGGCGTAACGAGGGGTATGGCTACACCTTC. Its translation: CAISWRNEGYGYTF.

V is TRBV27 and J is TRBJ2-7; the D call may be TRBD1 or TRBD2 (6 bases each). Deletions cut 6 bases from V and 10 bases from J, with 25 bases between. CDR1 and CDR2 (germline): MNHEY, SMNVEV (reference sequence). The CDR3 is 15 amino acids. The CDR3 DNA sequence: TGTGCCAGCAGCAACGGGGGCCGTGACCAAGACACCCAGTACTTC. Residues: CASSNGGRDQDTQYF.

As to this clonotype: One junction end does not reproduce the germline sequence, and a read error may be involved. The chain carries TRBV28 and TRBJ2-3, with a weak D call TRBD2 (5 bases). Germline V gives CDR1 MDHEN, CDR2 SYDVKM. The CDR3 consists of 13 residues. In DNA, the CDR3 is TGTGCCAGCAGTTTAGCTAGCACAGATATTCAGTACTTT. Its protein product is CASSLASTDIQYF.

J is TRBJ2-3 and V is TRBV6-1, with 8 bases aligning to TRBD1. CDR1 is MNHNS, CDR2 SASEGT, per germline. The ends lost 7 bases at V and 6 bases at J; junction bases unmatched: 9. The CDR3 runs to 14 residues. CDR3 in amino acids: CASKSRGRGDTQYF. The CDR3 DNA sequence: TGTGCCAGCAAATCCAGGGGGCGAGGCGATACGCAGTATTTT.

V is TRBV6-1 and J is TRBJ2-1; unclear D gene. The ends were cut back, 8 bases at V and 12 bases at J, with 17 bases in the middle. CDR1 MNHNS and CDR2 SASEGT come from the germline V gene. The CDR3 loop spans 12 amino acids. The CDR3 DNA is TGTGCCAGCCATTCTTGCACAGATGCGCAGTTCTTC. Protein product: CASHSCTDAQFF.

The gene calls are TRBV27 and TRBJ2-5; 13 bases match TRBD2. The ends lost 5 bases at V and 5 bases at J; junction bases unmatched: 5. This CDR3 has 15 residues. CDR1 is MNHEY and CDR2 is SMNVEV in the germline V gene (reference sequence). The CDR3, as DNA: TGTGCCAGCAGTCCCGGACTAGCGGGAGCCGAGACCCAGTACTTC. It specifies CASSPGLAGAETQYF.

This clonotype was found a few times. CDR3 DNA: TGTGCCAGCAGCCTCACAGGGGTCATGAACAATGAGCAGTTCTTC. This encodes CASSLTGVMNNEQFF. V is TRBV6-1 and J is TRBJ2-1; 7 bases match TRBD1. Losses at the gene ends were 6 bases for V and 5 bases for J; bases not matched to a gene: 10. The length of the CDR3 is 15 residues. Looked up from germline, CDR1 is MNHNS and CDR2 is SASEGT.

CDR3 sequence (DNA): TGTGCCAGCAGTTACTCCCGGGACGGCGGGACCCGATACTTC. It translates to CASSYSRDGGTRYF. The chain recombines TRBV6-5 with TRBJ2-5; D is perhaps TRBD2 (6 bases). In germline, CDR1 is MNHEY, CDR2 SVGAGI. Trimming shortened V by 0 bases and J by 14 bases, and 19 bases separated the two germline ends. The length of the CDR3 is 14 residues.

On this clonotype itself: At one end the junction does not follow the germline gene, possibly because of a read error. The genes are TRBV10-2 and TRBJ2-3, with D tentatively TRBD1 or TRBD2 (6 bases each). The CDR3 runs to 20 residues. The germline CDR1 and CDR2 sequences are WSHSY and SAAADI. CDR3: CASRGGPGHQDYYNTDTQYF. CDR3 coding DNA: TGCGCCAGCAGAGGAGGCCCGGGACACCAGGACTATTATAACACAGATACCCAGTATTTT.

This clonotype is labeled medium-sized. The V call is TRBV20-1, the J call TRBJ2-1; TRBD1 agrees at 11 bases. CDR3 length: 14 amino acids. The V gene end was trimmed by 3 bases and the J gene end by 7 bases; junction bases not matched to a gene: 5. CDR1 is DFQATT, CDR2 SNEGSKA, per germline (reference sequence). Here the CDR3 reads CSARKGQGGNEQFF. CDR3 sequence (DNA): TGCAGTGCTAGGAAGGGACAGGGGGGGAATGAGCAGTTCTTC.

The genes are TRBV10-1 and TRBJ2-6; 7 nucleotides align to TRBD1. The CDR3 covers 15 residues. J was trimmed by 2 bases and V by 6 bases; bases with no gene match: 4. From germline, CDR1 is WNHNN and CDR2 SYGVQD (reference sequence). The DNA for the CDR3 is TGCGCCAGCAGCGTAGGGGGCGCTGGGGCCAACGTCCTGACTTTC. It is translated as CASSVGGAGANVLTF.

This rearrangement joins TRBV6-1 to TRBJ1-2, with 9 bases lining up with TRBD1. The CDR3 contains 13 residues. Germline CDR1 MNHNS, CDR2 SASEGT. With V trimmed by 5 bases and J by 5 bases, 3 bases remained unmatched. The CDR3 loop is CASSKGTGYGYTF. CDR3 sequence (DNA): TGTGCCAGCAGTAAAGGGACAGGGTATGGCTACACCTTC.

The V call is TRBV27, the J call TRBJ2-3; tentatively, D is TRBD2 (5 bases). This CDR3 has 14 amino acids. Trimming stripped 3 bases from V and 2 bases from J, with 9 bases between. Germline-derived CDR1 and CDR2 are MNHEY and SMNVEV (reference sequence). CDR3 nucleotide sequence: TGTGCCAGCAGTTTGGGCGGGTTCACAGATACGCAGTATTTT. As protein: CASSLGGFTDTQYF.

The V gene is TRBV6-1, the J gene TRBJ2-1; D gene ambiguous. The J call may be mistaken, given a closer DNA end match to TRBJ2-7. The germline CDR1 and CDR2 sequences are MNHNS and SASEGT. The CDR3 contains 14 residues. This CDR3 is CASSEEPTPYEQYF. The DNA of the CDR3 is TGTGCCAGCAGTGAAGAACCTACTCCCTACGAGCAGTACTTC.

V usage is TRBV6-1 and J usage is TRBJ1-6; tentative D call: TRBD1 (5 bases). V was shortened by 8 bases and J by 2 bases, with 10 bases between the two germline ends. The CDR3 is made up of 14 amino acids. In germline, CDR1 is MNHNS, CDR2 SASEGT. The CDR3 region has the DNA TGTGCCAGCGGGGCAGGGCCCTATAATTCACCCCTCCACTTT. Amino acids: CASGAGPYNSPLHF.

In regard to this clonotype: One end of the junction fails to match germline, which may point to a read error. Here the CDR3 reads CASSYDAGTETQYF. Here the CDR3 DNA reads TGTGCCAGCAGTTACGATGCGGGGACAGAGACGCAGTACTTT. This chain uses TRBV6-2 or TRBV6-3 with TRBJ2-3; D is perhaps TRBD1 (7 bases). CDR1 is MNHEY and CDR2 is SVGEGT in the germline V gene. The CDR3 has 14 residues.

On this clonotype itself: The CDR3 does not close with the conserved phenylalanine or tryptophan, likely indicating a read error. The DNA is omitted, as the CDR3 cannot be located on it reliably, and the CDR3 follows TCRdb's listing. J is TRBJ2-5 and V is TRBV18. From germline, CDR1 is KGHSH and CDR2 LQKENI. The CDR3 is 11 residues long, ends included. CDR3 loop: CIFSRDGVSPC.

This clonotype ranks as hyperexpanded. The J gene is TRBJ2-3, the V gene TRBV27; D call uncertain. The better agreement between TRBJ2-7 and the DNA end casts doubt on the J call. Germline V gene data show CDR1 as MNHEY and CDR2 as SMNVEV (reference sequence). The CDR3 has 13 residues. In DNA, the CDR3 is TGTGCCAGCAGAGGGCCGGGTTCCTACGAGCAGTACTTC. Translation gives CASRGPGSYEQYF.

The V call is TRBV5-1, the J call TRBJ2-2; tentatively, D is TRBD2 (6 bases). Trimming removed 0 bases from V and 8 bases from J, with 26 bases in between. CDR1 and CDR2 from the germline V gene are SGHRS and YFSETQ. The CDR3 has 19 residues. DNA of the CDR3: TGCGCCAGCAGCTTGGAGGGACTTCTCGCGATGGGTGCAACAGGGGAGCTGTTTTTT. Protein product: CASSLEGLLAMGATGELFF.

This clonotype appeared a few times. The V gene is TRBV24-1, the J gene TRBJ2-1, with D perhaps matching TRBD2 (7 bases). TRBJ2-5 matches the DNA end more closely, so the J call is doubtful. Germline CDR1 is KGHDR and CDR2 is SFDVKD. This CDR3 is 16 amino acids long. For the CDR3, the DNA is TGTGCCACCAGTGATTTGAGGGGGGAGGGCCAAGAGACCCAGTACTTC. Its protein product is CATSDLRGEGQETQYF.

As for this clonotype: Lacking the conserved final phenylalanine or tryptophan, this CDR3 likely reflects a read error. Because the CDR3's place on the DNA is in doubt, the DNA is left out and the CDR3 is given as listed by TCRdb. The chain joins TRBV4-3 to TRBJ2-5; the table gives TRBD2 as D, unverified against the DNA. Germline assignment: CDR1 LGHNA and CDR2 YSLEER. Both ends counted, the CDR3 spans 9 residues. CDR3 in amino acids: CASSPCVCP.

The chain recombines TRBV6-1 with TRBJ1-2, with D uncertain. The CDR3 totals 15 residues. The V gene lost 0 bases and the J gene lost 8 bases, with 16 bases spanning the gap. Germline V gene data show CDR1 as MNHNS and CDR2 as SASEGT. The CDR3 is CASSEAPEAGGGYTF. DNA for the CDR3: TGTGCCAGCAGTGAAGCCCCCGAGGCAGGCGGGGGCTACACCTTC.

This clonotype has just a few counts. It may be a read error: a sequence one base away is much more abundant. The CDR3 region has the DNA TGTGCCAGCAGCTTATGGTTCCAGAGCTCCTACAATGAGCAGTACTTC. This translates into CASSLWFQSSYNEQYF. The rearrangement uses TRBV7-2 and TRBJ2-1; D is unclear. Gene TRBJ2-7 matches the end of the DNA better, so the J call may be wrong. Germline loops: CDR1 SGHTA, CDR2 FQGNSA. This CDR3 has 16 amino acids.